These T cell receptor beta chains were read from a single sample in a study of blood T cell repertoires in COVID-19. Generated by immunoSEQ multiplex PCR, the TCRdb table keeps only in-frame clones and is missing some. The top ten hold 1.8% of the sample, which has approximately 200,000 clones, under 90% seen once. What was sequenced was PBMCs or T cells enriched from blood (not recorded which). Receptor source: a man in his 60s who had recovered from COVID-19. Each CDR3 is given with its conserved first and last residue. D genes are given only for firm matches. The size of a clone is reported for some rows only, either as once, few or many, or as a class for expanded clones.

TRBJ1-2,.,.,TRBV6-5,CASTQGYGYTF,TGTGCCAGCACACAGGGCTATGGCTACACCTTC
TRBJ1-1,few,.,TRBV11-2,CASSFLGGGGTEAFF,TGTGCCAGCAGCTTTCTTGGGGGAGGCGGCACTGAAGCTTTCTTT
TRBJ2-2,.,TRBD2,TRBV5-1,CASSAGLAGAGGTGELFF,TGCGCCAGCAGCGCCGGACTAGCGGGGGCCGGGGGAACCGGGGAGCTGTTTTTT
TRBJ1-1,.,TRBD1,TRBV5-1,CASSPGQGNTEAFF,TGCGCCAGCAGCCCCGGACAGGGGAACACTGAAGCTTTCTTT
TRBJ2-7,once,TRBD1,TRBV12-3/TRBV12-4,CASRMTGAYEQYF,TGTGCCAGCAGGATGACAGGGGCCTACGAGCAGTACTTC
TRBJ1-4,.,.,TRBV3-1/TRBV3-2,CASSLYSDMTNEKLFF,TGTGCCAGCAGCCTATACTCGGACATGACTAATGAAAAACTGTTTTTT
TRBJ1-2,.,.,TRBV7-2,CASSLAGTKNYGYTF,TGTGCCAGCAGCTTAGCAGGGACAAAAAACTATGGCTACACCTTC
TRBJ1-2,.,TRBD1,TRBV5-1,CASSLPGGDGYTF,TGCGCCAGCAGCTTGCCAGGGGGCGATGGCTACACCTTC
TRBJ1-2,.,TRBD1,TRBV7-8,CASSLAGTGSYGYTF,TGTGCCAGCAGCTTAGCCGGGACAGGGAGCTATGGCTACACCTTC
TRBJ1-5,.,.,TRBV28,CASSLTGVSNQPQHF,TGTGCCAGCAGTTTGACGGGAGTTAGCAATCAGCCCCAGCATTTT
TRBJ2-2,.,.,TRBV6-6,CASSRGGNTGELFF,TGTGCCAGCAGTAGAGGGGGAAACACCGGGGAGCTGTTTTTT
TRBJ1-1,.,TRBD1,TRBV11-3,CASSLGTGDTEAFF,TGTGCCAGCAGCTTAGGGACAGGGGACACTGAAGCTTTCTTT
TRBJ2-5,once,.,TRBV6-5,CASSVGIETQYF,TGTGCCAGCAGCGTGGGCATTGAGACCCAGTACTTC
TRBJ1-1,.,.,TRBV3-1/TRBV3-2,CASSQDAGANTEAFF,TGTGCCAGCAGCCAAGATGCAGGGGCGAACACTGAAGCTTTCTTT
TRBJ2-5,.,TRBD1,TRBV2,CASSQQGAGETQYF,TGTGCCAGCAGCCAACAGGGGGCCGGGGAGACCCAGTACTTC
TRBJ2-5,.,TRBD1,TRBV2,CASRSDRVVETQYF,TGTGCCAGCAGAAGCGACAGGGTGGTGGAGACCCAGTACTTC
TRBJ2-1,.,TRBD1,TRBV2,CASSEVRGHYNEQFF,TGTGCCAGCAGTGAAGTGAGGGGGCATTACAATGAGCAGTTCTTC
TRBJ1-3,.,.,TRBV7-8,CASSLVVGNTIYF,TGTGCCAGCAGCTTAGTCGTTGGAAACACCATATATTTT
TRBJ2-7,.,TRBD2,TRBV3-1/TRBV3-2,CASSRGLAGGYEQYF,TGTGCCAGCAGCCGAGGGCTAGCGGGAGGCTACGAGCAGTACTTC
TRBJ2-7,once,.,TRBV20-1,CSASRGKGGEQYF,TGCAGTGCTAGTCGAGGGAAGGGTGGCGAGCAGTACTTC
TRBJ2-1,.,TRBD2,TRBV5-1,CASSSFTGTSRPNEQFF,TGCGCCAGCAGCTCTTTTACCGGGACTAGTCGTCCAAATGAGCAGTTCTTC
TRBJ1-2,.,.,TRBV9,CASSVGQGNYGYTF,TGTGCCAGCAGCGTAGGTCAGGGGAACTATGGCTACACCTTC
TRBJ1-5,.,TRBD1,TRBV7-9,CASRTGRGPQHF,TGTGCCAGCAGGACAGGGCGAGGGCCCCAGCATTTT
TRBJ1-1,.,TRBD1,TRBV19,CASSRGLQGASKAFF,TGTGCCAGTAGTCGCGGACTTCAGGGGGCGTCTAAAGCTTTCTTT
TRBJ2-7,once,TRBD1,TRBV11-2,CASSSLTGVGEQYF,TGTGCCAGCAGCTCCTTGACAGGGGTCGGCGAGCAGTACTTC
TRBJ1-6,.,.,TRBV20-1,CSASGAQRGNSPLHF,TGCAGTGCTAGTGGAGCACAGCGGGGTAATTCACCCCTCCACTTT
TRBJ1-6,.,.,TRBV7-2,CASSLMGRTSPLHF,TGTGCCAGCAGCTTAATGGGGAGGACTTCACCCCTCCACTTT
TRBJ1-2,.,.,TRBV30,CAWSDGLGEGYTF,TGTGCCTGGAGCGACGGGTTAGGGGAAGGCTACACCTTC
TRBJ2-5,.,TRBD2,TRBV5-1,CATSALLAGQETQYF,TGCGCCACATCTGCCCTACTAGCGGGACAAGAGACCCAGTACTTC
TRBJ2-2,.,TRBD1,TRBV4-3,CASSRGTGGNTGELFF,TGCGCCAGCAGCCGTGGGACAGGCGGTAACACCGGGGAGCTGTTTTTT
TRBJ1-1,.,.,TRBV5-1,CASSSQGGDTEAFF,TGCGCCAGCAGCTCGCAGGGTGGGGACACTGAAGCTTTCTTT
TRBJ2-2,.,TRBD2,TRBV7-2,CASSRGLAGGTGELFF,TGTGCCAGCAGCAGAGGACTAGCGGGGGGCACCGGGGAGCTGTTTTTT
TRBJ2-5,.,TRBD2,TRBV3-1/TRBV3-2,CASSQAGGSYQETQYF,TGTGCCAGCAGCCAAGCCGGGGGGTCGTACCAAGAGACCCAGTACTTC
TRBJ2-5,once,.,TRBV12-3/TRBV12-4,CASSFWGEETQYF,TGTGCCAGCAGTTTTTGGGGAGAAGAGACCCAGTACTTC
TRBJ1-2,.,TRBD1,TRBV20-1,CSANTGVGYTF,TGCAGTGCTAACACAGGGGTCGGCTACACCTTC
TRBJ2-1,.,.,TRBV24-1,CATSVGANNEQFF,TGTGCCACCTCCGTTGGGGCAAACAATGAGCAGTTCTTC
TRBJ1-4,.,.,TRBV2,CATRYGTNEKLFF,TGTGCCACCCGATACGGGACTAATGAAAAACTGTTTTTT
TRBJ2-7,.,.,TRBV19,CASSITPGAGNSYEQYF,TGTGCCAGTAGCATCACCCCTGGGGCAGGAAACTCCTACGAGCAGTACTTC
TRBJ1-2,.,TRBD1,TRBV3-1/TRBV3-2,CASSQTGDGYTF,TGTGCCAGCAGCCAGACAGGGGATGGCTACACCTTC
TRBJ1-1,.,.,TRBV5-4,CASSLAAGRTEAFF,TGTGCCAGCAGCTTGGCAGCAGGGAGGACAGAAGCTTTCTTT
TRBJ1-3,.,.,TRBV15,CATSRDLVRATSGNTIYF,TGTGCCACCAGCAGAGACTTGGTCAGGGCAACCTCTGGAAACACCATATATTTT
TRBJ2-7,.,TRBD1,TRBV6-5,CASSYTGGRGEQYF,TGTGCCAGCAGTTACACAGGGGGCCGGGGCGAGCAGTACTTC